A selection of T cell receptor beta chains follows, all from one sample in a study of spatial heterogeneity in lung cancer. TCRdb fed the 5' RACE reads into MiXCR, producing one record per CDR3 protein. The data hold roughly 9,300 distinct CDR3 sequences, with approximately 5.5% observed a single time. The input for sequencing was lung tumor tissue, taken at surgery. Every receptor here comes from a female donor with early-stage non-small cell lung cancer. Each CDR3 is given with its conserved first and last residue. The D gene is left open where the match is weak. Rows may omit the clone size; those that give it use once, few, many or a size class.

clone size	V gene	J gene	D gene	CDR3 protein	CDR3 DNA
medium-sized	TRBV4-3	TRBJ2-1	NA	CASSQGRQGYQFF	TGCGCCAGCAGCCAAGGACGCCAAGGGTACCAGTTCTTC
many	TRBV7-3	TRBJ2-2	NA	CASSPPGLGELFF	TGTGCCAGCAGCCCCCCGGGGCTGGGGGAGCTGTTTTTT
many	TRBV7-2	TRBJ1-1	NA	CASSIRTGLPNTEAFF	TGTGCCAGCAGCATCAGGACTGGATTGCCCAACACTGAAGCTTTCTTT
many	TRBV15	TRBJ2-2	TRBD1	CATDPGTDTGELFF	TGTGCCACCGATCCCGGGACAGACACCGGGGAGCTGTTTTTT
many	TRBV5-4	TRBJ2-3	TRBD2	CASSNRAGVGDTQYF	TGTGCCAGCAGTAATAGAGCGGGAGTTGGAGATACGCAGTATTTT
many	TRBV7-2	TRBJ2-7	TRBD1	CASSLLGTGKDEQYF	TGTGCCAGCAGCCTTCTTGGGACAGGGAAGGACGAGCAGTACTTC
many	TRBV12-3/TRBV12-4	TRBJ2-5	TRBD1	CATQGAGETQYF	TGTGCCACCCAGGGGGCGGGAGAGACCCAGTACTTC
NA	TRBV29-1	TRBJ1-2	NA	CSVEESAVIYGYTF	TGCAGCGTTGAAGAATCGGCAGTGATCTATGGCTACACCTTC
many	TRBV6-5	TRBJ1-2	NA	CASSFTPNYGYTF	TGTGCCAGCAGCTTTACACCTAACTATGGCTACACCTTC
many	TRBV6-2/TRBV6-3	TRBJ1-6	NA	CASRTGTNNSPLHF	TGTGCCAGCCGGACCGGGACTAACAATTCACCCCTCCACTTT
many	TRBV2	TRBJ2-7	TRBD2	CATRLAGYEQYF	TGTGCCACCAGACTAGCAGGGTACGAGCAGTACTTC
many	TRBV30	TRBJ2-5	NA	CAWSVRGTRGETQYF	TGTGCCTGGAGTGTAAGAGGGACTCGAGGGGAGACCCAGTACTTC
many	TRBV20-1	TRBJ2-7	TRBD2	CSASGLALDEQYF	TGCAGTGCTTCAGGACTAGCTCTAGACGAGCAGTACTTC
many	TRBV10-3	TRBJ2-7	NA	CAISETPDSYEQYF	TGTGCCATCAGTGAGACCCCCGACAGCTACGAGCAGTACTTC
medium-sized	TRBV12-3/TRBV12-4	TRBJ1-5	NA	CASSPLAGEHQPQHF	TGTGCCAGCAGTCCCCTGGCAGGGGAACATCAGCCCCAGCATTTT
few	TRBV7-6	TRBJ1-3	TRBD1	CASSPTGKAGNTIYF	TGTGCCAGCAGCCCGACAGGGAAGGCTGGAAACACCATATATTTT
medium-sized	TRBV10-3	TRBJ2-3	TRBD2	CATYTTGTSVTDTQYF	TGTGCCACCTATACCACCGGGACTAGCGTCACAGATACGCAGTATTTT
many	TRBV7-3	TRBJ1-1	TRBD1	CASSTTGGGTEAFF	TGTGCCAGCAGCACGACAGGGGGCGGCACTGAAGCTTTCTTT
many	TRBV7-2	TRBJ2-3	TRBD2	CASRSGRDTDTQYF	TGTGCCAGCAGAAGCGGGAGGGACACAGATACGCAGTATTTT
many	TRBV19	TRBJ2-1	NA	CASNPTAGRQFF	TGTGCCAGTAACCCGACGGCCGGCCGGCAGTTCTTC
many	TRBV30	TRBJ1-1	NA	CAWSVGGDTEAFF	TGTGCCTGGAGTGTAGGGGGTGACACTGAAGCTTTCTTT
many	TRBV5-4	TRBJ2-1	NA	CASRVSTDYNEQFF	TGTGCCAGCAGGGTTTCGACAGACTACAATGAGCAGTTCTTC
many	TRBV9	TRBJ1-2	NA	CASSVGVDSYGYTF	TGTGCCAGCAGCGTAGGTGTGGATAGCTATGGCTACACCTTC
many	TRBV6-1	TRBJ1-5	NA	CASSGRRWDSNQPQHF	TGTGCCAGCAGTGGAAGGAGATGGGATAGCAATCAGCCCCAGCATTTT
medium-sized	TRBV7-2	TRBJ1-1	TRBD1	CASSLRTGRNTEAFF	TGTGCCAGCAGCCTAAGGACAGGGAGGAATACTGAAGCTTTCTTT
many	TRBV15	TRBJ2-7	NA	CATSRELLREQYF	TGTGCCACCAGCAGAGAATTACTACGCGAGCAGTACTTC
many	TRBV12-3/TRBV12-4	TRBJ2-3	NA	CASRFGTPGDTQYF	TGTGCCAGCAGATTCGGGACCCCTGGGGATACGCAGTATTTT
few	TRBV6-6	TRBJ1-4	NA	CASVGAGYEKLFF	TGTGCCAGCGTTGGGGCAGGGTACGAAAAACTGTTTTTT
NA	TRBV9	TRBJ2-2	TRBD2	CASSPRSGRSTAGELFF	TGTGCCAGCAGCCCCCGTAGCGGGAGATCGACGGCCGGGGAGCTGTTTTTT
medium-sized	TRBV2	TRBJ1-4	NA	CASSDDRFNEKLFF	TGTGCCAGCAGCGACGACAGATTCAATGAAAAACTGTTTTTT
many	TRBV7-2	TRBJ2-7	TRBD1	CASSFRDRVHEQYF	TGTGCCAGCAGCTTCCGGGACAGGGTCCACGAGCAGTACTTC
few	TRBV5-1	TRBJ2-3	TRBD1	CASSLNIDRGGNTQYF	TGCGCCAGCAGCTTGAATATCGACAGGGGTGGAAATACGCAGTATTTT
few	TRBV20-1	TRBJ2-5	TRBD2	CSAGVAGYGETQYF	TGCAGTGCTGGGGTAGCGGGATATGGGGAGACCCAGTACTTC
NA	TRBV29-1	TRBJ2-7	NA	CSVRTGLRIYEQYF	TGCAGCGTTCGCACAGGCCTTCGGATCTACGAGCAGTACTTC
many	TRBV20-1	TRBJ1-3	NA	CSAPRAGLGNTIYF	TGCAGTGCCCCGCGGGCAGGCCTCGGAAACACCATATATTTT
many	TRBV12-3/TRBV12-4	TRBJ1-2	NA	CATFREEDYGYTF	TGTGCCACCTTTCGGGAGGAGGACTATGGCTACACCTTC
medium-sized	TRBV29-1	TRBJ2-1	NA	CSVEGLHNEQFF	TGCAGCGTTGAGGGACTTCACAATGAGCAGTTCTTC
many	TRBV18	TRBJ1-6	NA	CASSPNNYNSPLHF	TGTGCCAGCTCACCGAACAACTATAATTCACCCCTCCACTTT
NA	TRBV9	TRBJ2-1	NA	CASSSSLPYAEGNEQFF	TGTGCCAGCAGCTCCTCCCTACCCTACGCGGAGGGAAATGAGCAGTTCTTC
many	TRBV30	TRBJ2-3	NA	CAWSRGAGTDTQYF	TGTGCCTGGAGTAGGGGGGCCGGCACAGATACGCAGTATTTT
many	TRBV29-1	TRBJ1-4	TRBD1	CSAWTGVLFF	TGCAGCGCCTGGACAGGCGTACTGTTTTTT
many	TRBV5-1	TRBJ1-2	TRBD1	CASSLVPQGNPYGYTF	TGCGCCAGCAGCTTGGTCCCACAGGGGAATCCCTATGGCTACACCTTC
many	TRBV3-1	TRBJ1-5	NA	CASSQVRLTGNQPQHF	TGTGCCAGCAGCCAAGTTAGACTAACGGGCAATCAGCCCCAGCATTTT
few	TRBV12-3/TRBV12-4	TRBJ2-3	NA	CASSTSTDTQYF	TGTGCCAGCAGTACGTCTACGGATACGCAGTATTTT
many	TRBV27	TRBJ2-2	NA	CASSSRGGNTGELFF	TGTGCCAGCAGTTCCCGCGGGGGCAACACCGGGGAGCTGTTTTTT
many	TRBV18	TRBJ2-7	NA	CASSPSNEQYF	TGTGCCAGCTCACCAAGTAACGAGCAGTACTTC
medium-sized	TRBV7-9	TRBJ2-2	NA	CASSLLQGVGELFF	TGTGCCAGCAGCTTACTACAGGGCGTCGGGGAGCTGTTTTTT
few	TRBV12-2	TRBJ1-2	NA	CASRIDGINYGYTF	TGTGCAAGTCGCATTGACGGAATTAACTATGGCTACACCTTC
many	TRBV9	TRBJ2-2	NA	CASSVEGTPNTGELFF	TGTGCCAGCAGCGTAGAAGGGACACCGAACACCGGGGAGCTGTTTTTT
many	TRBV6-5	TRBJ2-7	NA	CASSYGEPSGEQYF	TGTGCCAGCAGTTACGGGGAGCCGTCTGGCGAGCAGTACTTC
medium-sized	TRBV4-3	TRBJ2-7	TRBD1	CASSQEGTGVSEQYF	TGCGCCAGCAGCCAAGAAGGGACAGGGGTAAGCGAGCAGTACTTC
many	TRBV12-3/TRBV12-4	TRBJ1-6	TRBD1	CASRPGTAYNSPLHF	TGTGCCAGCAGGCCTGGGACAGCCTATAATTCACCCCTCCACTTT
few	TRBV6-6	TRBJ1-4	NA	CASSYAEGILFF	TGTGCCAGCAGTTACGCTGAAGGGATACTGTTTTTT
many	TRBV29-1	TRBJ2-3	NA	CSVELRENTQYF	TGCAGCGTTGAATTAAGGGAGAATACGCAGTATTTT
many	TRBV7-3	TRBJ2-1	NA	CASSLNGNEQFF	TGTGCCAGCAGCTTAAACGGTAATGAGCAGTTCTTC
medium-sized	TRBV28	TRBJ2-5	TRBD2	CASSQPSSGSKTQYF	TGTGCCAGCAGTCAACCCTCTAGCGGGAGCAAGACCCAGTACTTC
many	TRBV10-3	TRBJ1-5	NA	CAISMDRNSNQPQHF	TGTGCCATCAGTATGGACAGAAATAGCAATCAGCCCCAGCATTTT
many	TRBV11-1	TRBJ1-6	NA	CASSLVVGNSPLHF	TGTGCCAGCAGCTTAGTCGTCGGTAATTCACCCCTCCACTTT
many	TRBV6-1	TRBJ1-4	NA	CASSEARFVYGEKLFF	TGTGCCAGCAGTGAAGCCCGGTTTGTGTACGGTGAAAAACTGTTTTTT